This passage covers 28 T cell receptor beta chains from one sample sequenced in a study of radiation and T cells in renal cell carcinoma. Sample time point: baseline pretreatment blood. The treatment denotes: 15 Gy SBRT to primary tumor, nephrectomy 4 weeks later. Repertoires were generated with immunoSEQ multiplex PCR, while TCRdb's copy carries only in-frame clones and drops some. The sample holds around 140,000 clones; over 65% are singletons and the top ten take 20% to 25%. This sample comprised blood, obtained from a patient whose treatment included radiotherapy and nephrectomy. The receptor set was obtained from a woman between 45 and 65 years old with renal cell carcinoma.

The chain has TRBV10-1 and TRBJ2-7; TRBD2 agrees at 7 bases. J was trimmed by 4 bases and V by 5 bases; bases with no gene match: 8. The CDR3 is 14 residues long. Germline lookup yields CDR1 WNHNN and CDR2 SYGVQD (reference sequence). The CDR3 sequence: CASSLSGNGYEQYF. CDR3 bases: TGCGCCAGCAGTCTCAGCGGGAATGGGTACGAGCAGTACTTC.

V and J are TRBV6-5 and TRBJ2-7; 9 nucleotides agree with TRBD1. The trim removed 6 bases at V and 7 bases at J, leaving 13 bases unmatched. In germline, CDR1 is MNHEY, CDR2 SVGAGI. The CDR3 is made up of 15 amino acids. The CDR3 sequence is CASSHGTGPFREQYF. The CDR3 DNA reads TGTGCCAGCAGCCACGGGACAGGGCCCTTCCGGGAGCAGTACTTC.

The chain is built from TRBV28 and TRBJ1-5; D remains ambiguous. The V and J ends lost 5 bases and 7 bases respectively, with 9 bases between them. The CDR3 consists of 12 residues. Germline-derived CDR1 and CDR2 are MDHEN and SYDVKM. The CDR3 loop reads CASSPPRQPQHF. The CDR3 nucleotides are TGTGCCAGCAGTCCGCCAAGACAGCCCCAGCATTTT.

The chain couples TRBV9 to TRBJ2-3, with D maybe TRBD2 (6 bases). V was clipped by 4 bases and J by 0 bases, with 15 bases between them. CDR1 and CDR2 (germline): SGDLS, YYNGEE. CDR3 length: 16 residues. CDR3 nucleotide sequence: TGTGCCAGCAGCACCTCATCCGGGACTAGCACAGATACGCAGTATTTT. Its protein product is CASSTSSGTSTDTQYF.

This rearrangement joins TRBV6-5 to TRBJ2-7; 10 nucleotides align to TRBD2. J lost 2 bases, V lost 5 bases, and 6 bases had no gene match. Germline assignment: CDR1 MNHEY and CDR2 SVGAGI. There are 15 residues in the CDR3. The CDR3, as DNA: TGTGCCAGCAGTAAACTAGCGGGGCCGCCCTACGAGCAGTACTTC. Its protein product is CASSKLAGPPYEQYF.

This clone was detected only once. The rearrangement uses TRBV7-2 and TRBJ2-7; 8 bases align to TRBD2. The ends lost 1 base at V and 2 bases at J; junction bases unmatched: 10. This CDR3 region has 17 residues. Germline CDR1 SGHTA, CDR2 FQGNSA. CDR3 loop: CASSLGGSSGLTYEQYF. For the CDR3, the DNA is TGTGCCAGCAGCTTAGGGGGGTCTAGCGGGCTAACCTACGAGCAGTACTTC.

The rearrangement joins TRBV6-5 to TRBJ1-6, with a tentative D call TRBD1 (6 bases). The V and J ends lost 5 bases and 10 bases respectively, with 15 bases between them. Per the germline V gene, CDR1 is MNHEY and CDR2 is SVGAGI. This CDR3 spans 14 amino acids. The CDR3 DNA reads as TGTGCCAGCAGTACCTGGACAGAGGAATCACCCCTCCACTTT. This gives the protein CASSTWTEESPLHF.

This rearrangement joins TRBV5-1 to TRBJ1-4; 11 bases are a match to TRBD1. Trimming at V came to 0 bases and at J to 7 bases, leaving 11 bases not matched to a gene. Per the germline V gene, CDR1 is SGHRS and CDR2 is YFSETQ. The CDR3 is made up of 18 amino acids. The CDR3, as DNA: TGCGCCAGCAGCTTGGGTATCGAGGTGGGGACAGGGGGTGAAAAACTGTTTTTT. As protein: CASSLGIEVGTGGEKLFF.

The gene calls are TRBV13 and TRBJ1-3; 7 bases agree with TRBD1. The trim removed 6 bases at V and 0 bases at J, leaving 5 bases unmatched. CDR1 is PRHDT, CDR2 FYEKMQ, per germline (reference sequence). This CDR3 region has 15 residues. The CDR3 reads CASRLGQHSGNTIYF. CDR3 coding DNA: TGTGCCAGCAGGTTGGGACAGCACTCTGGAAACACCATATATTTT.

This rearrangement joins TRBV19 to TRBJ2-2, with a tentative D call TRBD2 (7 bases). Trimming took 3 bases from V and 4 from J, leaving 21 bases between them. This CDR3 is built from 18 residues. The germline gives CDR1 LNHDA, CDR2 SQIVND (reference sequence). The CDR3 region has the DNA TGTGCCAGTAGTATGGCCCTGGGGGGGCAAATAAGCACCGGGGAGCTGTTTTTT. Translating gives CASSMALGGQISTGELFF.

This sequence joins TRBV5-6 and TRBJ2-7, with 8 positions matching TRBD1. Germline values: CDR1 SGHDT, CDR2 YYEEEE. This CDR3 comprises 15 residues. The V gene end was trimmed by 4 bases and the J gene end by 4 bases; junction bases not matched to a gene: 10. In DNA form, the CDR3 reads TGTGCCAGCAGCGGTCTCGGGGACAGGTGGTACGAGCAGTACTTC. The encoded protein is CASSGLGDRWYEQYF.

V usage is TRBV5-1 and J usage is TRBJ2-3; a weak D match, TRBD2 (6 bases). The CDR3 sequence is 14 residues long. V gave up 3 bases and J gave up 1 base, with 9 bases separating them. Germline V gene sequence: CDR1 SGHRS, CDR2 YFSETQ. DNA of the CDR3: TGCGCCAGCAGCTCGGGGGTTCGCACAGATACGCAGTATTTT. This sequence encodes CASSSGVRTDTQYF.

The chain couples TRBV7-2 to TRBJ1-6; D not resolved. Trimming removed 1 base from V and 9 bases from J, with 4 bases in between. Germline CDR1 SGHTA, CDR2 FQGNSA. This CDR3 contains 12 residues. CDR3 nucleotide sequence: TGTGCCAGCAGCTTAGTCAGTTCACCCCTCCACTTT. It codes for CASSLVSSPLHF.

A single count supports this clone. The CDR3 loop is CSAGGLAGGDYNEQFF. The CDR3 coding sequence is TGCAGCGCTGGAGGGCTAGCGGGGGGGGACTACAATGAGCAGTTCTTC. The V call is TRBV29-1, the J call TRBJ2-1, with 12 nucleotides matching TRBD2. The CDR3 covers 16 residues. The trim removed 7 bases at V and 3 bases at J, leaving 10 bases unmatched. Germline-derived CDR1 and CDR2 are SQVTM and ANQGSEA.

This clone was picked up one time. This rearrangement joins TRBV25-1 to TRBJ1-1; no firm D call. Germline V gene data show CDR1 as MGHDK and CDR2 as SYGVNS. The CDR3 contains 14 residues. Trimming stripped 7 bases from V and 1 base from J, with 13 bases between. The CDR3 sequence is CASISTIGNTEAFF. The CDR3 DNA reads as TGTGCCAGCATCTCGACGATAGGGAACACTGAAGCTTTCTTT.

This clone is a singleton in its sample. The V gene is TRBV6-5, the J gene TRBJ2-1; TRBD2 matches at 8 bases. V gave up 5 bases and J gave up 7 bases; unmatched junction bases: 4. CDR3 length: 13 amino acids. Germline CDR1 is MNHEY and CDR2 is SVGAGI. As DNA, the CDR3 is TGTGCCAGCAGTCGGGGGGGGGAGAATGAGCAGTTCTTC. This codes for CASSRGGENEQFF.

V gene TRBV4-3 combines with J gene TRBJ1-2, with TRBD1 as a possible D gene (6 bases). The CDR3 is 15 amino acids. The germline gives CDR1 LGHNA, CDR2 YSLEER. Trimming left V 0 bases short and J 8 bases short, with 16 bases between. CDR3 sequence: CASSQDRTAPEGYTF. In nucleotides, the CDR3 is TGCGCCAGCAGCCAAGATAGGACAGCTCCTGAGGGCTACACCTTC.

V usage is TRBV5-6 and J usage is TRBJ2-7; 8 nucleotides match TRBD2. The ends lost 1 base at V and 2 bases at J; junction bases unmatched: 2. The length of the CDR3 is 14 residues. Germline values: CDR1 SGHDT, CDR2 YYEEEE. CDR3 sequence reads: CASSLPGGAYEQYF. In DNA, the CDR3 is TGTGCCAGCAGCTTGCCCGGGGGGGCCTACGAGCAGTACTTC.

Only one count was recorded for this clone. The gene calls are TRBV19 and TRBJ1-4, with 7 nucleotides matching TRBD1. Germline V gives CDR1 LNHDA, CDR2 SQIVND (reference sequence). The J segment lost 10 bases and the V segment lost 7 bases, leaving 18 bases of the junction unmatched. CDR3 length: 16 residues. The chain's CDR3 is CASTDPGTEGVGKLFF. The CDR3 bases are TGTGCCAGTACCGACCCGGGGACAGAAGGTGTCGGAAAACTGTTTTTT.

J is TRBJ1-2 and V is TRBV4-1; TRBD1 agrees at 10 bases. The CDR3 contains 15 residues. V was pared by 4 bases and J by 4 bases, with 6 bases of the junction left unmatched. Germline CDR1 MGHRA, CDR2 YSYEKL. This CDR3 is CASSRRDRGGYGYTF. DNA of the CDR3: TGCGCCAGCAGCCGCCGGGACAGGGGTGGCTATGGCTACACCTTC.

The genes are TRBV5-1 and TRBJ1-1, with D uncertain. The CDR3 has 14 amino acids. Germline values: CDR1 SGHRS, CDR2 YFSETQ. V dropped 3 bases and J dropped 1 base, with 10 bases sitting between them. CDR3 nucleotide sequence: TGCGCCAGCAGCTCGACGGTACAGAACACTGAAGCTTTCTTT. The encoded protein is CASSSTVQNTEAFF.

The gene calls are TRBV7-9 and TRBJ2-1; 9 nucleotides line up with TRBD1. This CDR3 has 14 residues. Trimming took 5 bases from V and 9 from J; bases not matched to a gene: 8. Germline V gene data show CDR1 as SEHNR and CDR2 as FQNEAQ (reference sequence). The CDR3 sequence: CASSPRTGEGEQFF. DNA for the CDR3: TGTGCCAGCAGCCCCAGGACAGGGGAGGGTGAGCAGTTCTTC.

The chain carries TRBV6-4 and TRBJ2-3; possible D gene TRBD2, 6 bases. The CDR3 extends over 13 amino acids. Germline CDR1 is MRHNA and CDR2 is SNTAGT. With 8 bases removed from V and 5 bases from J, the gap between germline ends came to 14 bases. The CDR3 spells CASRRDLRDTQYF. The CDR3 region has the DNA TGTGCCAGCCGGAGGGACCTAAGAGATACGCAGTATTTT.

CDR3: CASSYGTSGVYEQYF. CDR3 DNA sequence: TGTGCCAGCAGTTACGGGACTAGCGGAGTCTACGAGCAGTACTTC. V gene TRBV6-5 combines with J gene TRBJ2-7, with 11 bases fitting TRBD2. The germline gives CDR1 MNHEY, CDR2 SVGAGI. The trim removed 2 bases at V and 3 bases at J, leaving 3 bases unmatched. This CDR3 region has 15 residues.

The chain combines TRBV6-5 with TRBJ1-3; possible D gene TRBD1, 6 bases. The CDR3 length is 15 residues. The V end was cut by 2 bases, the J end by 4 bases, with 12 bases between. Germline V gene sequence: CDR1 MNHEY, CDR2 SVGAGI. CDR3 amino acids: CASSYRGGSGNTIYF. For the CDR3, the DNA is TGTGCCAGCAGTTACCGAGGGGGGTCCGGAAACACCATATATTTT.

The rearrangement links TRBV5-8 to TRBJ1-1; TRBD1 matches 8 bases. The CDR3 extends over 15 amino acids. With 4 bases clipped from V and 1 base from J, the junction kept 6 bases outside the gene matches. Germline V CDR1 and CDR2: SGHTS, YDEGEE. The CDR3 nucleotides are TGTGCCAGCAGCGCGGGACAGGTTGCGAACACTGAAGCTTTCTTT. Protein product: CASSAGQVANTEAFF.

The chain employs TRBV6-5 and TRBJ1-1, with a tentative D call TRBD1 (5 bases). CDR3 length: 12 residues. CDR1 is MNHEY, CDR2 SVGAGI, per germline. The V gene lost 7 bases and the J gene lost 1 base, with 7 bases spanning the gap. The CDR3 DNA sequence: TGTGCCAGCACGACAGCGAACACTGAAGCTTTCTTT. The encoded protein is CASTTANTEAFF.

The CDR3 DNA reads as TGCGCCAGCAGCCAAGATCCCCCAGGGGGCGCGCAAGAGACCCAGTACTTC. The encoded protein is CASSQDPPGGAQETQYF. V and J are TRBV4-3 and TRBJ2-5, with 8 bases matching TRBD1. With 0 bases clipped from V and 2 bases from J, the junction kept 8 bases outside the gene matches. Germline values: CDR1 LGHNA, CDR2 YSLEER. The CDR3 covers 17 residues.